The rows below give T cell receptor beta chains drawn from one sample of a study of CD8 T cells in Susac syndrome. TCRdb itself ran the immunoSEQ multiplex PCR reads through MiXCR, one entry per CDR3 protein. Of approximately 190,000 distinct CDR3 sequences in the sample, 95% were seen once. What was sequenced was CD8+ T cells from PBMCs. These receptors all come from a human donor with Susac syndrome. Each CDR3 is given with its conserved first and last residue. D genes are given only for firm matches.

TRBJ2-3,11,-,TRBV30,CAWTTTDTQYF
TRBJ2-3,17,-,TRBV7-3,CASSLGVGAATTDTQYF
TRBJ2-1,17,TRBD2,TRBV19,CASSVAPGLAAHNEQFF
TRBJ1-1,15,TRBD1,TRBV7-3,CASSQDRDGNTEAFF
TRBJ2-7,14,-,TRBV12-5,CASGLAITGSEQYF
TRBJ2-2,17,TRBD2,TRBV5-5,CASSLAGGPVRTGELFF
TRBJ2-7,14,-,TRBV9,CASSVAYEGGEQYF
TRBJ1-2,15,-,TRBV20-1,CSARDLSTYGDGYTF
TRBJ2-7,15,-,TRBV21-1,CASSKEEDSSYEQYF
TRBJ1-1,14,TRBD1,TRBV7-3,CASSLGTGRTEAFF
TRBJ1-2,15,-,TRBV25-1,CASSGDQSADYGYTF
TRBJ1-2,13,-,TRBV10-3,CAISESPGGGYTF
TRBJ1-5,15,-,TRBV5-1,CASSLDPGGDQPQHF
TRBJ1-1,13,-,TRBV29-1,CSVSGRLNTEAFF
TRBJ2-7,13,-,TRBV20-1,CSARSAGSYEQYF
TRBJ1-1,13,-,TRBV4-1,CASMPAMNTEAFF
TRBJ1-1,13,-,TRBV7-9,CASTVNGMAEAFF
TRBJ2-5,16,TRBD1,TRBV4-1,CASSQEYGQGRETQYF
TRBJ2-5,14,-,TRBV28,CASSLPSAQETQYF
TRBJ2-7,14,-,TRBV7-6,CASSPSGQNYEQYF
TRBJ1-1,15,TRBD1,TRBV7-9,CASSESTGANTEAFF
TRBJ1-1,13,-,TRBV29-1,CSVEGGKGVRAFF
TRBJ2-3,15,TRBD2,TRBV30,CAWRRAGGLADTQYF
TRBJ2-7,13,TRBD1,TRBV5-1,CASWDSSYNEQYF
TRBJ2-1,12,-,TRBV29-1,CSVVVRYNEQFF
TRBJ2-2,15,-,TRBV5-6,CASSLWQGLTGELFF
TRBJ2-1,15,TRBD2,TRBV11-2,CASSLTLSGDNEQFF
TRBJ1-2,13,-,TRBV15,CATSDRLNYGYTF
TRBJ2-3,17,TRBD2,TRBV5-6,CASSTGLAGGATDTQYF
TRBJ1-3,15,-,TRBV12-3/TRBV12-4,CASSPPLRQSDTIYF
TRBJ2-7,15,-,TRBV4-1,CASSQDVADTYEQYF
TRBJ2-5,17,TRBD1,TRBV2,CASSSLGTGPLGETQYF
TRBJ2-5,14,-,TRBV24-1,CATSDGFEGETQYF
TRBJ2-3,14,-,TRBV11-2,CASSLGAPPDTQYF
TRBJ1-1,13,-,TRBV19,CASSSSGPTEAFF
TRBJ2-3,17,TRBD2,TRBV7-8,CASSFPLAGAGTDTQYF
TRBJ2-1,15,TRBD1,TRBV11-3,CASSVLGTGENEQFF
TRBJ1-5,15,-,TRBV5-5,CASSLSSGRNQPQHF
TRBJ1-5,15,-,TRBV15,CATSGAADPNQPQHF
TRBJ2-1,16,-,TRBV3-1,CASSQRAGSRDNEQFF
TRBJ1-6,17,TRBD1,TRBV7-8,CASSSKDGTGYNSPLHF
TRBJ1-1,12,TRBD1,TRBV19,CASSATGVLAFF